This T cell receptor beta chain was identified in a study of beta chain features in type 1 diabetes. Study observations and caveats: Still unanswered here is whether HLA type influences TCRB rearrangement. For type 1 diabetes patients, VDJ junctions showed fewer insertions and more deletions. Among all four CD4+ subsets, Type 1 diabetes patients had TCRB CDR3s that were moderately but significantly shorter.

One heparinised blood draw averaging roughly 100 mL was given by each donor. The study reverse transcribed the entire isolated RNA, so it sequenced expressed TCRB transcripts. Read counts averaged around 4 million for samples of naive, central memory and regulatory T cells. TCRdb's table, derived via immunoSEQ multiplex PCR, lists solely in-frame clones and lacks some. The table lists some 360,000 clones, 8.5% to 10% of them singletons, with less than 0.65% in the top ten. The germline V and J ends were trimmed by 4 bases and 7 bases, with 10 bases remaining between them. Germline loops: CDR1 SEHNR, CDR2 FQNEAQ (reference sequence). The CDR3 spans 13 residues. As for this clone: The antigen is not known.

This chain links TRBV7-9 with TRBJ2-2, with a tentative D call TRBD1 (6 bases). The clonotype originates from a man younger than 40 with type 1 diabetes. Material: central memory CD4+ T cells from blood. The CDR3 DNA reads TGTGCCAGCAGCTCACAGGGAATCGGGGAGCTGTTTTTT. Its translation is CASSSQGIGELFF.